The 20 T cell receptor beta chains below all came from one sample that was sequenced in a study of blood T cell repertoires in COVID-19. Assay: immunoSEQ multiplex PCR; the TCRdb copy retains only in-frame clones and omits some. The sample includes 7,500 to 10,000 clones, around 78% seen only once; the top ten take about two fifths. Sequences were obtained from peripheral blood. The receptors derive from a human donor in a cohort sampled during active COVID-19.

This chain links TRBV5-6 with TRBJ2-3, with a weak D call TRBD1 (6 bases). This CDR3 contains 16 residues. Germline CDR1 SGHDT, CDR2 YYEEEE. Trimming removed 4 bases at V and 4 bases at J, with 19 bases between. In DNA form, the CDR3 reads TGTGCCAGCAGCCAAAGCGGACAGTCCAAGGCAGATACGCAGTATTTT. The encoded protein is CASSQSGQSKADTQYF. Filled out from reference TRBV5-6 and TRBJ2-3, the complete variable domain reads DAGVTQSPTHLIKTRGQQVTLRCSPKSGHDTVSWYQQALGQGPQFIFQYYEEEERQRGNFPDRFSGHQFPNYSSELNVNALLLGDSALYLCASSQSGQSKADTQYFGPGTRLTVL.

This clone has only a few counts. The V call is TRBV7-4, the J call TRBJ1-1, with 7 bases matching TRBD1. Germline CDR1 is SGHVT and CDR2 is SQSDAQ. CDR3 length: 16 amino acids. The trim removed 2 bases at V and 3 bases at J, leaving 9 bases unmatched. CDR3 nucleotides: TGTGCCAGCAGCTTATACCTACAGGGGATTGACACTGAAGCTTTCTTT. Amino acids: CASSLYLQGIDTEAFF.

In this sample, this clone turned up once. V usage is TRBV18 and J usage is TRBJ2-3; 8 positions match TRBD1. V shed 3 bases and J 1 base; nucleotides not matched to a gene: 6. The germline V gene encodes CDR1 KGHSH and CDR2 LQKENI. CDR3 length: 16 residues. The CDR3 DNA reads TGTGCCAGCTCACCCGTTACGGGACAGGGCACAGATACGCAGTATTTT. Translating gives CASSPVTGQGTDTQYF.

V is TRBV5-1 and J is TRBJ2-3; a possible D gene is TRBD1 (6 bases). This CDR3 has 17 amino acids. In germline, CDR1 is SGHRS, CDR2 YFSETQ. Trimming left V 0 bases short and J 4 bases short, with 18 bases between. Written as DNA, the CDR3 is TGCGCCAGCAGCTTGGGTTTGGGGGCAAGGATCGCAGATACGCAGTATTTT. Its translation is CASSLGLGARIADTQYF.

The chain couples TRBV15 to TRBJ2-3; TRBD1 matches 9 bases. The CDR3 length is 15 residues. V lost 9 bases and J lost 2; bases outside the gene matches: 9. Germline-derived CDR1 and CDR2 are LNHNV and YYDKDF (reference sequence). The CDR3 loop reads CATKQGAIDTDTQYF. The CDR3 nucleotides read TGTGCCACAAAACAGGGGGCGATCGACACAGATACGCAGTATTTT.

The chain is built from TRBV7-9 and TRBJ1-2, with 7 bases identical to TRBD1. Germline CDR1 SEHNR, CDR2 FQNEAQ (reference sequence). The CDR3 is 15 amino acids. V lost 1 base to trimming and J lost 5 bases; unmatched junction nucleotides: 7. The CDR3 DNA is TGTGCCAGCAGCTTAGAACTCGGACAGGTTTATGGCTACACCTTC. It is translated as CASSLELGQVYGYTF. Variable domain in full (rest from reference TRBV7-9 and TRBJ1-2): DTGVSQNPRHKITKRGQNVTFRCDPISEHNRLYWYRQTLGQGPEFLTYFQNEAQLEKSRLLSDRFSAERPKGSFSTLEIQRTEQGDSAMYLCASSLELGQVYGYTFGSGTRLTVV.

This sequence joins TRBV11-2 and TRBJ2-7, with D unclear. CDR3 length: 13 amino acids. Trimming removed 5 bases at V and 6 bases at J, with 14 bases between. The V gene's germline CDR1 is SGHAT and CDR2 FQNNGV. The CDR3 loop is CASSVSPESEQYF. In DNA form, the CDR3 reads TGTGCCAGCAGCGTGTCTCCCGAGAGCGAGCAGTACTTC.

The genes are TRBV7-2 and TRBJ1-2; TRBD1 aligns across 7 bases. V shed 4 bases and J 0 bases; nucleotides not matched to a gene: 2. The CDR3 loop spans 14 amino acids. Germline loops: CDR1 SGHTA, CDR2 FQGNSA. For the CDR3, the DNA is TGTGCCAGCAGCTGGGGACAGACTAACTATGGCTACACCTTC. Protein product: CASSWGQTNYGYTF.

The chain joins TRBV9 to TRBJ2-5, with 10 bases fitting TRBD2. This CDR3 region has 16 residues. After removal of 0 bases from V and 4 bases from J, the junction contained 6 bases not matched to a gene. From germline, CDR1 is SGDLS and CDR2 YYNGEE. Written as DNA, the CDR3 is TGTGCCAGCAGCGTAGCAGCGGGGGGGCCGGCAGAGACCCAGTACTTC. Amino acids: CASSVAAGGPAETQYF.

The rearrangement joins TRBV24-1 to TRBJ1-2, with TRBD1 identical over 7 bases. This CDR3 spans 14 amino acids. Looked up from germline, CDR1 is KGHDR and CDR2 is SFDVKD. V gave up 4 bases and J gave up 5 bases; unmatched junction bases: 6. CDR3 in DNA: TGTGCCACCAGTGACAGGGACAGCCGGTATGGCTACACCTTC. Translation gives CATSDRDSRYGYTF.

The rearrangement uses TRBV6-5 and TRBJ2-7; 8 bases are shared with TRBD1. This CDR3 has 15 amino acids. The germline gives CDR1 MNHEY, CDR2 SVGAGI. V was clipped by 8 bases and J by 3 bases; unmatched bases: 12. Here the CDR3 reads CASHNLQGAGYEQYF. DNA of the CDR3: TGTGCCAGCCACAACCTCCAGGGGGCGGGCTACGAGCAGTACTTC.

This clone is classed as medium-sized. The chain uses TRBV11-2 and TRBJ1-2; D uncertain. V dropped 2 bases and J dropped 4 bases, with 11 bases sitting between them. This CDR3 is built from 14 residues. Germline CDR1 and CDR2: SGHAT and FQNNGV. This chain's CDR3 is CASSLPLGFYGYTF. Here the CDR3 DNA reads TGTGCCAGCAGCTTACCTCTAGGATTCTATGGCTACACCTTC.

This chain joins TRBV6-4 and TRBJ1-1; the D gene is possibly TRBD1 (6 bases). The CDR3 length is 13 residues. The V gene's germline CDR1 is MRHNA and CDR2 SNTAGT. The V gene lost 4 bases and the J gene lost 5 bases, with 11 bases spanning the gap. CDR3 in amino acids: CASSAGVGTEAFF. In DNA form, the CDR3 reads TGTGCCAGCAGTGCAGGGGTAGGGACTGAAGCTTTCTTT.

CDR3 DNA: TGTGCCAGCAGCGTAGGGGGGGACGGATACTACGAGCAGTACTTC. Translating gives CASSVGGDGYYEQYF. The chain has TRBV9 and TRBJ2-7; D may be TRBD2 (6 bases). Germline CDR1 is SGDLS and CDR2 is YYNGEE. V shed 0 bases and J shed 3 bases, with 13 bases lying between them. The CDR3 runs 15 residues. The full variable domain, completed using reference TRBV9 and TRBJ2-7, is DSGVTQTPKHLITATGQRVTLRCSPRSGDLSVYWYQQSLDQGLQFLIQYYNGEERAKGNILERFSAQQFPDLHSELNLSSLELGDSALYFCASSVGGDGYYEQYFGPGTRLTVT.

The chain has TRBV12-3 or TRBV12-4 and TRBJ2-7, with D perhaps TRBD1 (5 bases). Trimming removed 5 bases at V and 1 base at J, with 9 bases between. The length of the CDR3 is 13 residues. The CDR3 region is CASSLRQSYEQYF. In nucleotides, the CDR3 is TGTGCCAGCAGTCTCCGACAGTCCTACGAGCAGTACTTC.

V and J are TRBV7-3 and TRBJ1-2; D gene ambiguous. The CDR3 is 12 amino acids. Germline assignment: CDR1 SGHTA and CDR2 FQGTGA. Trimming removed 1 base from V and 6 bases from J, with 6 bases in between. In DNA form, the CDR3 reads TGTGCCAGCAGCTTAAACTTGGATGGCTACACCTTC. Its translation is CASSLNLDGYTF.

This clone was found a few times. The V call is TRBV7-9, the J call TRBJ1-2; the match to TRBD1 covers 9 bases. The CDR3 runs 14 residues. Trimming removed 4 bases from V and 5 bases from J; junction bases left unmatched: 5. CDR1 and CDR2 (germline): SEHNR, FQNEAQ (reference sequence). This CDR3 reads CASSSWDRAYGYTF. CDR3 DNA sequence: TGTGCCAGCAGCTCATGGGACAGGGCATATGGCTACACCTTC.

The V gene is TRBV7-3, the J gene TRBJ2-3; the match to TRBD2 covers 10 bases. CDR1 SGHTA and CDR2 FQGTGA come from the germline V gene. The V gene end was trimmed by 5 bases and the J gene end by 6 bases; junction bases not matched to a gene: 5. This CDR3 region has 14 residues. CDR3 DNA sequence: TGTGCCAGCAGCCCCTTAGCGGGGGGCGATACGCAGTATTTT. Protein: CASSPLAGGDTQYF.

The genes are TRBV2 and TRBJ1-2, with 8 bases that match TRBD1. This CDR3 is built from 16 residues. The J segment lost 5 bases and the V segment lost 6 bases, leaving 14 bases of the junction unmatched. Germline V gene sequence: CDR1 SNHLY, CDR2 FYNNEI. The DNA of the CDR3 is TGTGCCAGCAGAGCCCCACCCGGACAGGGTGTTTATGGCTACACCTTC. Translation gives CASRAPPGQGVYGYTF.

The chain employs TRBV5-1 and TRBJ1-3, with 7 bases fitting TRBD1. The CDR3 extends over 15 amino acids. V lost 3 bases and J lost 4; bases outside the gene matches: 7. CDR1 SGHRS and CDR2 YFSETQ come from the germline V gene. CDR3: CASSSRQGVGNTIYF. The CDR3, as DNA: TGCGCCAGCAGCTCCCGACAGGGAGTAGGAAACACCATATATTTT. The full variable domain, completed using reference TRBV5-1 and TRBJ1-3, is KAGVTQTPRYLIKTRGQQVTLSCSPISGHRSVSWYQQTPGQGLQFLFEYFSETQRNKGNFPGRFSGRQFSNSRSEMNVSTLELGDSALYLCASSSRQGVGNTIYFGEGSWLTVV.